This TCR beta chain was documented in a study of technical replicates of blood from a few donors. The germline V and J ends were trimmed by 0 bases and 5 bases, with 10 bases remaining between them. This CDR3 is built from 14 residues. Germline CDR1 and CDR2: KGHSH and LQKENI. Sequenced by immunoSEQ multiplex PCR; TCRdb stores in-frame clones only, minus some. The sample has under 95,000 clones; roughly 94% are singletons. The TCR comes from a human donor in good health. The chain combines TRBV18 with TRBJ2-5, with D uncertain. The sequencing input was T cells isolated from PBMCs. CDR3 bases: TGTGCCAGCTCACCACCCCTAGGCGCGGAGACCCAGTACTTC. It codes for CASSPPLGAETQYF. Complete variable domain (other parts from reference TRBV18 and TRBJ2-5): NAGVMQNPRHLVRRRGQEARLRCSPMKGHSHVYWYRQLPEEGLKFMVYLQKENIIDESGMPKERFSAEFPKEGPSILRIQQVVRGDSAAYFCASSPPLGAETQYFGPGTRLLVL.